The 28 T cell receptor beta chains listed next were all sequenced from one sample in a study of OX40 agonist ivuxolimab in advanced cancers. Sequencing was performed with immunoSEQ multiplex PCR; in TCRdb, only in-frame clones are kept and a portion is missing. Seen here are approximately 96,000 clones, less than 95% observed once, and the top ten hold about 1.5%. This material consisted of CD4+ or CD8+ T cells sorted from blood, taken in a trial of the OX40 agonist ivuxolimab. The receptors shown here come from an adult with an advanced solid tumor such as melanoma, head and neck, liver or kidney cancer.

The rearrangement joins TRBV9 to TRBJ2-3, with 12 bases fitting TRBD2. The CDR3 is 18 amino acids. V shed 4 bases, J shed 4 bases, and the junction held 13 bases outside the gene matches. Germline CDR1 SGDLS, CDR2 YYNGEE. CDR3 coding DNA: TGTGCCAGCAGCACCGGACTAGCGGGAAGTGGCCGCCCAGATACGCAGTATTTT. Its translation: CASSTGLAGSGRPDTQYF.

J is TRBJ1-2 and V is TRBV7-6; tentatively, D is TRBD1 (5 bases). Per the germline V gene, CDR1 is SGHVS and CDR2 is FNYEAQ. Trimming shortened V by 5 bases and J by 3 bases, and 16 bases separated the two germline ends. The CDR3 contains 15 residues. The CDR3 sequence is CASSPRRQGDYGYTF. In DNA, the CDR3 is TGTGCCAGCAGCCCTAGAAGGCAGGGCGACTATGGCTACACCTTC.

The chain links TRBV2 to TRBJ2-3, with TRBD1 as a possible D gene (6 bases). The ends were cut back, 4 bases at V and 3 bases at J, with 8 bases in the middle. Germline V gene lookup returns CDR1 SNHLY and CDR2 FYNNEI. This CDR3 contains 13 residues. As DNA, the CDR3 is TGTGCCAGCAGTGCCCAGGGGACAGATACGCAGTATTTT. It is translated as CASSAQGTDTQYF.

The rearrangement uses TRBV19 and TRBJ1-1; D unresolved. The CDR3 contains 14 residues. The ends were cut back, 3 bases at V and 3 bases at J, with 11 bases in the middle. The germline CDR1 and CDR2 sequences are LNHDA and SQIVND (reference sequence). CDR3: CASSIARAHTEAFF. The CDR3 coding sequence is TGTGCCAGTAGTATTGCGAGGGCTCACACTGAAGCTTTCTTT.

The rearrangement joins TRBV29-1 to TRBJ2-3; TRBD2 aligns across 7 bases. The V segment lost 2 bases and the J segment 3 bases; nucleotides outside the gene matches: 2. The CDR3 runs to 13 residues. Germline V gene lookup returns CDR1 SQVTM and CDR2 ANQGSEA. The CDR3 protein is CSVELAVTDTQYF. The CDR3 coding sequence is TGCAGCGTTGAACTAGCGGTTACAGATACGCAGTATTTT.

This sequence joins TRBV5-6 and TRBJ2-3, with 7 positions matching TRBD2. With 0 bases clipped from V and 3 bases from J, the junction kept 7 bases outside the gene matches. Germline CDR1 reads SGHDT; CDR2 reads YYEEEE. This CDR3 has 16 residues. The CDR3 here is CASSLDFVRGTDTQYF. In DNA form, the CDR3 reads TGTGCCAGCAGCTTGGACTTCGTGCGGGGGACAGATACGCAGTATTTT.

This clone came up a few times. V gene TRBV7-9 combines with J gene TRBJ1-2, with 8 bases lining up with TRBD1. The germline CDR1 and CDR2 sequences are SEHNR and FQNEAQ (reference sequence). The V gene end was trimmed by 3 bases and the J gene end by 6 bases; junction bases not matched to a gene: 3. The CDR3 runs to 13 residues. The CDR3 DNA sequence: TGTGCCAGCAGCTTGGACAGGGAGAATGGCTACACCTTC. Amino acids: CASSLDRENGYTF.

V is TRBV6-5 and J is TRBJ1-5; 10 bases are shared with TRBD1. J gave up 6 bases and V 6 bases, and 5 bases lay outside the gene matches. This CDR3 has 14 amino acids. CDR1 is MNHEY and CDR2 is SVGAGI in the germline V gene. CDR3 coding DNA: TGTGCCAGCAGGGTGGGGACAGGGGCTCAGCCCCAGCATTTT. This gives the protein CASRVGTGAQPQHF.

The chain has TRBV19 and TRBJ1-5, with 8 bases fitting TRBD1. This CDR3 is 15 amino acids long. Germline values: CDR1 LNHDA, CDR2 SQIVND (reference sequence). With V trimmed by 6 bases and J by 4 bases, 8 bases remained unmatched. CDR3 DNA: TGTGCCAGTAGCCCGGACAGGGACGGGAATCAGCCCCAGCATTTT. This codes for CASSPDRDGNQPQHF.

The rearrangement joins TRBV4-3 to TRBJ1-6; no clear D. The CDR3 length is 13 residues. Germline V gene data show CDR1 as LGHNA and CDR2 as YSLEER. Trimming took 4 bases from V and 8 from J, leaving 9 bases between them. This chain's CDR3 is CASSLEQYSPLHF. CDR3 nucleotides: TGCGCCAGCAGCCTAGAGCAATATTCACCCCTCCACTTT.

The chain employs TRBV29-1 and TRBJ1-2, with 9 positions matching TRBD1. Germline V gives CDR1 SQVTM, CDR2 ANQGSEA. The CDR3 loop spans 16 amino acids. The junction had 15 bases not matched to a gene; V was cut back by 6 bases and J by 4 bases. CDR3 coding DNA: TGCAGCGTGGTAACAGGGGGCCAAGGGAGTCGCTATGGCTACACCTTC. This sequence encodes CSVVTGGQGSRYGYTF.

The CDR3 protein is CASSLGPRYEQYF. CDR3 sequence (DNA): TGTGCCAGCAGCCTAGGGCCTAGGTACGAGCAGTACTTC. V and J are TRBV7-6 and TRBJ2-7; D not certain. Germline loops: CDR1 SGHVS, CDR2 FNYEAQ. Trimming pared 5 bases from V and 4 bases from J, leaving 12 bases between. CDR3 length: 13 amino acids.

The V call is TRBV27, the J call TRBJ2-1; D is ambiguous. CDR3 length: 13 residues. CDR1 is MNHEY and CDR2 is SMNVEV in the germline V gene (reference sequence). V gave up 3 bases and J gave up 5 bases, with 8 bases separating them. In DNA, the CDR3 is TGTGCCAGCAGTTTCTTGTCCGACAATGAGCAGTTCTTC. The encoded protein is CASSFLSDNEQFF.

V and J are TRBV13 and TRBJ2-7; a weak D match, TRBD1 (6 bases). V lost 1 base, J lost 2 bases, and 9 bases lay in between. Germline V gene lookup returns CDR1 PRHDT and CDR2 FYEKMQ (reference sequence). This CDR3 region has 14 residues. The DNA of the CDR3 is TGTGCCAGCAGCTTAGAACACAGGGCCTACGAGCAGTACTTC. It specifies CASSLEHRAYEQYF. The complete variable domain, with remaining parts taken from reference TRBV13 and TRBJ2-7, reads AAGVIQSPRHLIKEKRETATLKCYPIPRHDTVYWYQQGPGQDPQFLISFYEKMQSDKGSIPDRFSAQQFSDYHSELNMSSLELGDSALYFCASSLEHRAYEQYFGPGTRLTVT.

This chain joins TRBV18 and TRBJ1-1, with a possible D match to TRBD1 (5 bases). CDR3 length: 15 amino acids. Trimming took 0 bases from V and 4 from J, leaving 12 bases between them. Germline V gene lookup returns CDR1 KGHSH and CDR2 LQKENI. The CDR3: CASSPPIGVSTEAFF. CDR3 DNA sequence: TGTGCCAGCTCACCACCGATAGGGGTCAGCACTGAAGCTTTCTTT.

J is TRBJ2-3 and V is TRBV19; D unresolved. This CDR3 has 15 amino acids. Trimming removed 2 bases from V and 2 bases from J, with 11 bases in between. Per the germline V gene, CDR1 is LNHDA and CDR2 is SQIVND (reference sequence). This CDR3 reads CASSINTFPTDTQYF. Written as DNA, the CDR3 is TGTGCCAGTAGTATAAACACCTTTCCCACAGATACGCAGTATTTT.

This chain uses TRBV6-1 with TRBJ2-7; D remains ambiguous. CDR1 and CDR2 from the germline V gene are MNHNS and SASEGT. The V end was cut by 3 bases, the J end by 1 base, with 10 bases between. The CDR3 contains 14 residues. CDR3 residues: CASSETLPSYEQYF. For the CDR3, the DNA is TGTGCCAGCAGTGAGACGCTCCCATCCTACGAGCAGTACTTC.

The chain couples TRBV11-2 to TRBJ2-1; TRBD2 agrees at 8 bases. The germline gives CDR1 SGHAT, CDR2 FQNNGV. Germline trimming cut 5 bases from V and 8 bases from J; bases unmatched to any gene: 14. This CDR3 spans 16 amino acids. The CDR3 coding sequence is TGTGCCAGCAGCCCCTACTTTGCGGGGGGAGTCGATGAGCAGTTCTTC. Translated: CASSPYFAGGVDEQFF.

This CDR3 reads CASSVQGIREDTQYF. The CDR3 DNA follows: TGTGCCAGCAGCGTTCAGGGTATCCGGGAAGATACGCAGTATTTT. The chain uses TRBV9 and TRBJ2-3; tentatively, D is TRBD1 or TRBD2 (5 bases each). Germline V gene sequence: CDR1 SGDLS, CDR2 YYNGEE. The V and J ends lost 2 bases and 5 bases respectively, with 15 bases between them. The CDR3 totals 15 residues.

The J gene is TRBJ1-1, the V gene TRBV5-4; D is unresolved. The CDR3 runs 13 residues. V was shortened by 4 bases and J by 6 bases, with 13 bases between the two germline ends. The germline gives CDR1 SGHNT, CDR2 YYREEE (reference sequence). The CDR3 here is CASSRVRESEAFF. The CDR3 DNA reads as TGTGCCAGCAGCCGGGTACGGGAGTCTGAAGCTTTCTTT. Supplemented by reference TRBV5-4 and TRBJ1-1, the full variable domain reads ETGVTQSPTHLIKTRGQQVTLRCSSQSGHNTVSWYQQALGQGPQFIFQYYREEENGRGNFPPRFSGLQFPNYSSELNVNALELDDSALYLCASSRVRESEAFFGQGTRLTVV.

This clone occurred a few times. V and J are TRBV7-2 and TRBJ2-2; D possibly matches TRBD1 or TRBD2 (5 bases each). The CDR3 totals 13 residues. The germline V gene encodes CDR1 SGHTA and CDR2 FQGNSA. Trimming pared 5 bases from V and 6 bases from J, leaving 10 bases between. The CDR3 sequence is CASSRTGPGELFF. As DNA, the CDR3 is TGTGCCAGCAGCCGAACGGGACCCGGGGAGCTGTTTTTT.

V is TRBV4-2 and J is TRBJ2-1, with 8 bases matching TRBD2. Trimming removed 4 bases from V and 7 bases from J; junction bases left unmatched: 15. This CDR3 has 17 amino acids. Germline assignment: CDR1 LGHNA and CDR2 YNFKEQ. DNA for the CDR3: TGTGCCAGCAGCCTTGGAGGCGCGGGAGGCGGAATTAATGAGCAGTTCTTC. Protein: CASSLGGAGGGINEQFF.

This clone was recorded only once. The rearrangement links TRBV6-1 to TRBJ1-6; D gene unclear. This CDR3 is 15 amino acids long. V dropped 1 base and J dropped 4 bases, with 8 bases sitting between them. The V gene's germline CDR1 is MNHNS and CDR2 SASEGT. The CDR3 DNA reads as TGTGCCAGCAGTGAAGGAGGCAGATATAATTCACCCCTCCACTTT. Amino acids: CASSEGGRYNSPLHF.

The chain links TRBV21-1 to TRBJ1-2. TRBV21-1 is tagged as a pseudogene. The CDR3 length is 15 residues. The CDR3 DNA reads as TGTGCCAGCAGCAAACCGGGACTTATTAACTATGGCTACACCTTC. This codes for CASSKPGLINYGYTF.

The V gene is TRBV25-1, the J gene TRBJ1-2; D unclear. The CDR3 totals 13 residues. Germline CDR1 and CDR2: MGHDK and SYGVNS. V was shortened by 8 bases and J by 2 bases, with 12 bases between the two germline ends. The CDR3 DNA follows: TGTGCCAGCCAAGGTGGGCGGAACTATGGCTACACCTTC. Translated, it gives CASQGGRNYGYTF.

The genes are TRBV28 and TRBJ2-4, with 7 positions matching TRBD2. The length of the CDR3 is 16 residues. CDR1 is MDHEN and CDR2 is SYDVKM in the germline V gene. J gave up 2 bases and V 0 bases, and 4 bases lay outside the gene matches. The CDR3 sequence: CASSLWGSGTKNIQYF. The CDR3, as DNA: TGTGCCAGCAGTTTATGGGGGAGCGGGACCAAAAACATTCAGTACTTC.

The chain uses TRBV11-2 and TRBJ2-1; a possible D gene is TRBD2 (5 bases). Germline loops: CDR1 SGHAT, CDR2 FQNNGV. Trimming removed 1 base from V and 7 bases from J, with 8 bases in between. The CDR3 has 13 residues. CDR3 in DNA: TGTGCCAGCAGCTTAGGGCTAGCAAATGAGCAGTTCTTC. Protein: CASSLGLANEQFF.

The chain employs TRBV7-3 and TRBJ2-1, with 9 bases fitting TRBD2. Trimming at V came to 5 bases and at J to 7 bases, leaving 9 bases not matched to a gene. The CDR3 is 15 amino acids. Germline V gives CDR1 SGHTA, CDR2 FQGTGA. The CDR3 sequence: CASSPRTSAWNEQFF. The CDR3 nucleotides read TGTGCCAGCAGCCCCAGGACTAGCGCGTGGAATGAGCAGTTCTTC.